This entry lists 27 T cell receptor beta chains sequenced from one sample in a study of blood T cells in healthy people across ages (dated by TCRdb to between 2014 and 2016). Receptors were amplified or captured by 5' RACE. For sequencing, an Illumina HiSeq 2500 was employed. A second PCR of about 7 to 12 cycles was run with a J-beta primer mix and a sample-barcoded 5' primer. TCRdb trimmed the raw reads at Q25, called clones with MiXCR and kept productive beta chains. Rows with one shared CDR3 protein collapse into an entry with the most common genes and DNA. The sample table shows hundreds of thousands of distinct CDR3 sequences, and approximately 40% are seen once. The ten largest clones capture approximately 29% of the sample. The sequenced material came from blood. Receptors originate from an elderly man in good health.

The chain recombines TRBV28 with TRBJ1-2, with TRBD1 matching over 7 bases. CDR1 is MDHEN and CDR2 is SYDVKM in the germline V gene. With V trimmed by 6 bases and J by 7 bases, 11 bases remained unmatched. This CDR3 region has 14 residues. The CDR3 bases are TGTGCCAGCAGCCTAGACAGGGACGGCTGTGGCTACACCTTC. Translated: CASSLDRDGCGYTF.

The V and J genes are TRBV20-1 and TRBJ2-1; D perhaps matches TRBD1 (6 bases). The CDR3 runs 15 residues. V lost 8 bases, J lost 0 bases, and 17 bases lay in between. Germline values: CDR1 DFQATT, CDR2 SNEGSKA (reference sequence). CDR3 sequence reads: CSQKVTGSSYNEQFF. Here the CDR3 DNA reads TGCAGTCAAAAAGTTACAGGGTCCTCCTACAATGAGCAGTTCTTC.

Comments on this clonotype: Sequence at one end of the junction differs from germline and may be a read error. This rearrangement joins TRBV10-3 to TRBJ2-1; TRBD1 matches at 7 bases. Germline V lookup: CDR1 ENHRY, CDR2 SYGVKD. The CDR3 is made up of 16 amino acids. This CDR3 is CAISESLQGFYKEQFF. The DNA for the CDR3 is TGTGCCATCAGTGAGTCGTTACAGGGGTTCTACAAGGAGCAGTTCTTC.

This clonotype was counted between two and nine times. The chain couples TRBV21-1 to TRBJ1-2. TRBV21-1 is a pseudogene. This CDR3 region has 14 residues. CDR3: CASNRGEANYGYTF. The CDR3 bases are TGTGCCAGCAACAGAGGGGAGGCCAACTATGGCTACACCTTC.

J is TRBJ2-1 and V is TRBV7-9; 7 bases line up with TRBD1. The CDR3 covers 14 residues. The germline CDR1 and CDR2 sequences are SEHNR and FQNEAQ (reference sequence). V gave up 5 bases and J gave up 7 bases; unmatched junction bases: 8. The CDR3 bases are TGTGCCAGCAGCCGGACCGGGACAGTGAATGAGCAGTTCTTC. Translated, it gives CASSRTGTVNEQFF.

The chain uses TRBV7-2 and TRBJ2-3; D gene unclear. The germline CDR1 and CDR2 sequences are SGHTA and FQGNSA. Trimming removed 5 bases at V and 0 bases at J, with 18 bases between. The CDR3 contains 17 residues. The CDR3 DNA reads TGTGCCAGCAGCGACTTAAAACGGAGATATAGCACAGATACGCAGTATTTT. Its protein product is CASSDLKRRYSTDTQYF.

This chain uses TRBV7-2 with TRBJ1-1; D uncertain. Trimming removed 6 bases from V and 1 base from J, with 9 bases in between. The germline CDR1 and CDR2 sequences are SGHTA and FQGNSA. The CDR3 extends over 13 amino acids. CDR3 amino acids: CASSLHRNTEAFF. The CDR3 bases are TGTGCCAGCAGTCTCCACAGGAACACTGAAGCTTTCTTT.

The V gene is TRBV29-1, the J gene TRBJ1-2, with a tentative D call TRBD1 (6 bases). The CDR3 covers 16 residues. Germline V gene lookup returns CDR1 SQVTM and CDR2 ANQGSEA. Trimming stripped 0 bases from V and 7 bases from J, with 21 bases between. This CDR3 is CSVEDPSYRGGRGYTF. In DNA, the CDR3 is TGCAGCGTTGAAGATCCTAGTTACCGCGGGGGCCGTGGCTACACCTTC. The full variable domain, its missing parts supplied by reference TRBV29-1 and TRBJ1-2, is SAVISQKPSRDICQRGTSLTIQCQVDSQVTMMFWYRQQPGQSLTLIATANQGSEATYESGFVIDKFPISRPNLTFSTLTVSNMSPEDSSIYLCSVEDPSYRGGRGYTFGSGTRLTVV.

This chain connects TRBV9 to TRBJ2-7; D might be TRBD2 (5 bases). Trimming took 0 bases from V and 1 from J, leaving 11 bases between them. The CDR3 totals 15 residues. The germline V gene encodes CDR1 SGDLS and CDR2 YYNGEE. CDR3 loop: CASSVVGDLSYEQYF. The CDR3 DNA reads TGTGCCAGCAGCGTAGTCGGGGATCTATCCTACGAGCAGTACTTC.

The CDR3: CASSHAPGGEGNEQFF. In nucleotides, the CDR3 is TGTGCCAGCAGCCACGCCCCCGGCGGGGAGGGTAATGAGCAGTTCTTC. The rearrangement links TRBV4-2 to TRBJ2-1; 7 bases fit TRBD2. Germline V gives CDR1 LGHNA, CDR2 YNFKEQ. Unmatched junction bases numbered 12, after V lost 3 bases and J lost 7 bases. This CDR3 is built from 16 residues.

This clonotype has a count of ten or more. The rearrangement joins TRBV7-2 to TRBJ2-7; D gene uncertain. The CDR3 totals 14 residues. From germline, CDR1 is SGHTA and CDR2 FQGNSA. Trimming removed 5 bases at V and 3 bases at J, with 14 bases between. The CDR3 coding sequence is TGTGCCAGCAGCCAAGAGGCTAGGGTCTACGAGCAGTACTTC. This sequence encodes CASSQEARVYEQYF.

In nucleotides, the CDR3 is TGTGCCAGCAGCCGGCCCGGTGTGTGGGCGGCCTACAATGAGCAGTTCTTC. Amino acid sequence: CASSRPGVWAAYNEQFF. V is TRBV14 and J is TRBJ2-1; D uncertain. The CDR3 is 17 amino acids. Per the germline V gene, CDR1 is SGHDN and CDR2 is FVKESK. V was pared by 4 bases and J by 2 bases, with 18 bases between.

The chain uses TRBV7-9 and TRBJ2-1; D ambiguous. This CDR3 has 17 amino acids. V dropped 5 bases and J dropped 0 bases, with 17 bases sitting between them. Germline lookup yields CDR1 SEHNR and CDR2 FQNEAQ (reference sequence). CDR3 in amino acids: CASSVSYVENSYNEQFF. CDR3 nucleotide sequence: TGTGCCAGCAGCGTTTCTTACGTGGAGAACTCCTACAATGAGCAGTTCTTC.

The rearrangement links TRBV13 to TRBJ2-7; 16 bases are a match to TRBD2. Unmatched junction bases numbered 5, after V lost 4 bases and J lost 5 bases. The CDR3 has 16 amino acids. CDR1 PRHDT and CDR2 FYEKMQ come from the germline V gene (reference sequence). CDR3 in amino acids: CASSSGLAGGLHEQYF. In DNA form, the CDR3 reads TGTGCCAGCAGCTCGGGACTAGCGGGAGGGCTGCACGAGCAGTACTTC.

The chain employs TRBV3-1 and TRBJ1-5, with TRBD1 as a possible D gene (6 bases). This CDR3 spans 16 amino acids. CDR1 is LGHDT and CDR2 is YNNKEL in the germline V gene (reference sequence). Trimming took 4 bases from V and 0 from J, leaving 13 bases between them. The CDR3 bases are TGTGCCAGCAGCCCCGGGGGGGGGCCTAGCAATCAGCCCCAGCATTTT. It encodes CASSPGGGPSNQPQHF.

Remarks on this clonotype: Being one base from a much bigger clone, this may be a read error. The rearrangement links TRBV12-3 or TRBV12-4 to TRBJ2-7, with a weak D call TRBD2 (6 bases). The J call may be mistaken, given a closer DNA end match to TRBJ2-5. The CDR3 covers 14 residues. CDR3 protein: CASSLCSSGETQYF. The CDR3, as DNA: TGTGCCAGCAGTTTATGCTCCAGCGGGGAGACCCAGTACTTC.

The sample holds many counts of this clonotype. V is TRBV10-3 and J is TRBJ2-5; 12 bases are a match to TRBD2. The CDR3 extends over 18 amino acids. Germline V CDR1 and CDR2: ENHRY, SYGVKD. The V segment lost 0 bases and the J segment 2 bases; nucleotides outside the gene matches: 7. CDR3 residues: CAISESGLAGLGQETQYF. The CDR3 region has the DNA TGTGCCATCAGTGAGTCCGGACTAGCGGGGTTGGGACAAGAGACCCAGTACTTC.

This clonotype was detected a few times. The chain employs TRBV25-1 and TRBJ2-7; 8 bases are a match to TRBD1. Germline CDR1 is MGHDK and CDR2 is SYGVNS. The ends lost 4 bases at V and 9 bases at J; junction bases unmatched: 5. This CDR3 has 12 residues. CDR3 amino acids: CASSVGQGVQYF. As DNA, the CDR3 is TGTGCCAGCAGTGTAGGACAGGGTGTGCAGTACTTC.

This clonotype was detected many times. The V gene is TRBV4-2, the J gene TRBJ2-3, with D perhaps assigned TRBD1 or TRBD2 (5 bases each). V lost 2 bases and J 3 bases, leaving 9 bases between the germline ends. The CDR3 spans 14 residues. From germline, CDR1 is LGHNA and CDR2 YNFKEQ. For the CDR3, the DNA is TGTGCCAGCAGCCAATACGAGGGGACAGATACGCAGTATTTT. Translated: CASSQYEGTDTQYF.

This CDR3 is CASRQVFEAFF. DNA of the CDR3: TGTGCCAGCAGACAGGTGTTCGAAGCTTTCTTT. This chain joins TRBV25-1 and TRBJ1-1; the D gene is possibly TRBD1 (5 bases). Germline assignment: CDR1 MGHDK and CDR2 SYGVNS. There are 11 residues in the CDR3. V lost 6 bases and J 8 bases, leaving 10 bases between the germline ends. Full variable domain (rest looked up from reference TRBV25-1 and TRBJ1-1): EADIYQTPRYLVIGTGKKITLECSQTMGHDKMYWYQQDPGMELHLIHYSYGVNSTEKGDLSSESTVSRIRTEHFPLTLESARPSHTSQYLCASRQVFEAFFGQGTRLTVV.

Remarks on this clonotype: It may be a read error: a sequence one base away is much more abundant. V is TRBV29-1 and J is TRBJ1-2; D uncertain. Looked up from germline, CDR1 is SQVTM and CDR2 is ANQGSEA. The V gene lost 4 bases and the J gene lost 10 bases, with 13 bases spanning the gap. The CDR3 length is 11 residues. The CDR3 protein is CSVGVRRVYTF. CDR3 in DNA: TGCAGCGTTGGTGTCAGAAGGGTCTACACCTTC.

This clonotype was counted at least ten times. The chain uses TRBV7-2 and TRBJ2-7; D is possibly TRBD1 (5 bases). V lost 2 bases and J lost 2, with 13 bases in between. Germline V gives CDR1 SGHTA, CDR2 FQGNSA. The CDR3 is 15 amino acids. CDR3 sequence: CASSLYLQDTYEQYF. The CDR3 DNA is TGTGCCAGCAGCTTATACCTACAGGATACCTACGAGCAGTACTTC.

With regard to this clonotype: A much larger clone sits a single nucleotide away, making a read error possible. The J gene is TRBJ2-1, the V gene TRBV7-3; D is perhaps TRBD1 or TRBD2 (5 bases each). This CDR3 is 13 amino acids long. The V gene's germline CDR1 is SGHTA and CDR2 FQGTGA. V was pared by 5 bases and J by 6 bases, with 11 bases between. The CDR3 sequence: CASSTGRGNEQFF. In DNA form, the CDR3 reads TGTGCCAGCAGCACGGGACGGGGCAATGAGCAGTTCTTC.

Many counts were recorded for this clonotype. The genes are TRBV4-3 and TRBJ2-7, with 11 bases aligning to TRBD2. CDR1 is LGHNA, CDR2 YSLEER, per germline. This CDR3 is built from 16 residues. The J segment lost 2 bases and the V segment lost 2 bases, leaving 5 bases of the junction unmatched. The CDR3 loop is CASSQQYSGGAYEQYF. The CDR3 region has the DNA TGCGCCAGCAGCCAACAATATAGCGGGGGGGCCTACGAGCAGTACTTC.

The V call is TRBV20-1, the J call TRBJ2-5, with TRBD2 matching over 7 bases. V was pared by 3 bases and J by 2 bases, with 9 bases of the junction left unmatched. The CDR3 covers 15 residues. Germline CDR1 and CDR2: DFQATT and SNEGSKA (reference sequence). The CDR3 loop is CSARRRAGVQETQYF. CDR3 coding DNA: TGCAGTGCTAGGCGGAGGGCGGGAGTTCAAGAGACCCAGTACTTC.

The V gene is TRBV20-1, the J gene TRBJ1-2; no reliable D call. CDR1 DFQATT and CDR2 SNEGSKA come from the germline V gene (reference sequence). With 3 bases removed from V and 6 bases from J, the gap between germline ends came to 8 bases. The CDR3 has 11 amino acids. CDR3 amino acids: CSASRIDGYTF. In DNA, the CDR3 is TGCAGTGCTAGCCGTATAGATGGCTACACCTTC.

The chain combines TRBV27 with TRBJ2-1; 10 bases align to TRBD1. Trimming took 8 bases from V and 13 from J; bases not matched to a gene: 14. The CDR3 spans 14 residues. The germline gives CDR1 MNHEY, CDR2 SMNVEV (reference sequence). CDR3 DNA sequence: TGTGCCAGCTCGCGACAGGGGGCGGGGGAGACCCAGTTCTTC. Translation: CASSRQGAGETQFF.